This T cell receptor (beta chain) was recovered during a study of cytomegalovirus exposure and HLA in healthy donors. Primers included in the PCR were 60 Vbeta and 13 Jbeta primers. Libraries were prepared by immunoSEQ multiplex PCR; TCRdb keeps only in-frame clonotypes and omits some of them. The table records some 140,000 clones, around 79% of them present only once. Study results and caveats: The study dropped some indistinguishable V segments, TRBV6-2 and TRBV6-3 among them.

Germline assignment: CDR1 LNHDA and CDR2 SQIVND (reference sequence). The CDR3 totals 15 residues. V lost 6 bases and J lost 0, with 14 bases in between. Turning to this clone: The antigen remains undetermined.

This clonotype originated in a female donor in good health and CMV-seronegative. The rearrangement uses TRBV19 and TRBJ1-2, with D hard to call. Material: PBMCs. CDR3 amino acids: CASRESVSANYGYTF. DNA for the CDR3: TGTGCCAGTAGGGAATCGGTCAGCGCTAACTATGGCTACACCTTC.